Listed here are 11 T cell receptor beta chains from one sample, sequenced in a study of identical twins (dated by TCRdb to the mid-2010s). The receptor library was made with 5' RACE. Sequencing was carried out with an Illumina HiSeq 2000. In-frame beta chains were kept once TCRdb had trimmed the public reads at Q25 with fastp and called clones with MiXCR. Rows with a matching CDR3 protein are joined into one entry that keeps the most common DNA and genes. This sample holds under 400,000 distinct CDR3 sequences; roughly 9% were observed only once. The ten largest clones take up roughly 8.7% of the sample. The sample was naive T cells sorted from blood. This specimen's cell subset or site label, per the study, means: cells isolated with a human naive T-cell isolation kit. These receptors were obtained from a woman aged 50 to 60 in good health.

J is TRBJ2-5 and V is TRBV10-3; 7 bases align to TRBD2. The junction had 9 bases not matched to a gene; V was cut back by 10 bases and J by 1 base. Looked up from germline, CDR1 is ENHRY and CDR2 is SYGVKD. The CDR3 loop spans 14 amino acids. Written as DNA, the CDR3 is TGTGCCACCGCGGACTTAGCGGGCCAAGAGACCCAGTACTTC. This translates into CATADLAGQETQYF.

V and J are TRBV2 and TRBJ2-2; D gene unclear. Trimming stripped 6 bases from V and 2 bases from J, with 7 bases between. The CDR3 spans 13 residues. From germline, CDR1 is SNHLY and CDR2 FYNNEI. The CDR3 DNA follows: TGTGCCAGCAGAGAGCAAAACACCGGGGAGCTGTTTTTT. Residues: CASREQNTGELFF.

This rearrangement joins TRBV7-9 to TRBJ2-7, with 7 positions matching TRBD2. The germline CDR1 and CDR2 sequences are SEHNR and FQNEAQ (reference sequence). With V trimmed by 5 bases and J by 4 bases, 8 bases remained unmatched. The CDR3 consists of 14 residues. The CDR3 region is CASSPSGVRYEQYF. Written as DNA, the CDR3 is TGTGCCAGCAGCCCTAGCGGAGTTCGGTACGAGCAGTACTTC. Full variable domain (missing parts from reference TRBV7-9 and TRBJ2-7): DTGVSQNPRHKITKRGQNVTFRCDPISEHNRLYWYRQTLGQGPEFLTYFQNEAQLEKSRLLSDRFSAERPKGSFSTLEIQRTEQGDSAMYLCASSPSGVRYEQYFGPGTRLTVT.

V and J are TRBV7-9 and TRBJ2-1; D call uncertain. Germline CDR1 SEHNR, CDR2 FQNEAQ (reference sequence). The CDR3 is 12 residues long. Trimming left V 5 bases short and J 6 bases short, with 8 bases between. The CDR3, as DNA: TGTGCCAGCAGCATCAACCCCAATGAGCAGTTCTTC. Its protein product is CASSINPNEQFF.

The sample holds a few counts of this clonotype. The rearrangement uses TRBV25-1 and TRBJ2-1; TRBD2 matches at 9 bases. The CDR3 is 15 residues long. Trimming removed 3 bases from V and 5 bases from J; junction bases left unmatched: 5. Germline assignment: CDR1 MGHDK and CDR2 SYGVNS. The CDR3 region is CASSELAGVHNEQFF. CDR3 in DNA: TGTGCCAGCAGTGAGTTAGCGGGGGTACACAATGAGCAGTTCTTC.

The rearrangement joins TRBV18 to TRBJ2-1; D perhaps matches TRBD1 (5 bases). The CDR3 extends over 14 amino acids. In germline, CDR1 is KGHSH, CDR2 LQKENI. V lost 3 bases, J lost 9 bases, and 15 bases lay in between. CDR3 in DNA: TGTGCCAGCTCACCGAAACCAGGGATGGGTGAGCAGTTCTTC. Residues: CASSPKPGMGEQFF.

This clonotype appeared many times. The chain links TRBV29-1 to TRBJ2-3, with D perhaps TRBD1 (5 bases). The germline CDR1 and CDR2 sequences are SQVTM and ANQGSEA. The ends were cut back, 7 bases at V and 2 bases at J, with 13 bases in the middle. This CDR3 has 13 amino acids. The CDR3 nucleotides read TGCAGCGCAAAACAGGCGGTCACAGATACGCAGTATTTT. This translates into CSAKQAVTDTQYF.

This chain connects TRBV27 to TRBJ2-7; D not certain. Trimming shortened V by 5 bases and J by 0 bases, and 11 bases separated the two germline ends. The CDR3 extends over 14 amino acids. Germline values: CDR1 MNHEY, CDR2 SMNVEV (reference sequence). The CDR3 spells CASSPLTASYEQYF. The CDR3 DNA is TGTGCCAGCAGTCCATTGACGGCCTCCTACGAGCAGTACTTC.

This chain uses TRBV6-5 with TRBJ1-1; D unclear. The CDR3 has 13 amino acids. The germline CDR1 and CDR2 sequences are MNHEY and SVGAGI. V lost 2 bases to trimming and J lost 4 bases, with 8 bases between them. CDR3 sequence: CASSYEGLTEAFF. In DNA form, the CDR3 reads TGTGCCAGCAGTTACGAGGGCCTCACTGAAGCTTTCTTT.

The table lists this clonotype with many counts. The chain combines TRBV20-1 with TRBJ2-3, with 8 bases identical to TRBD2. CDR1 is DFQATT, CDR2 SNEGSKA, per germline (reference sequence). V trimming: 5 bases; J trimming: 4 bases; junction bases outside the gene matches: 14. The CDR3 runs to 16 residues. CDR3 region: CSAHLTASGSPDTQYF. The CDR3 nucleotides read TGCAGTGCTCACCTAACGGCCAGCGGGAGTCCAGATACGCAGTATTTT.

This chain connects TRBV10-3 to TRBJ2-7; D is tentatively TRBD1 or TRBD2 (5 bases each). This CDR3 region has 13 residues. V was trimmed by 2 bases and J by 10 bases, leaving 15 bases between them. Germline CDR1 is ENHRY and CDR2 is SYGVKD. In DNA, the CDR3 is TGTGCCATCAGTGAGGGGGCCCTCGGGGAACAGTACGTC. It encodes CAISEGALGEQYV.